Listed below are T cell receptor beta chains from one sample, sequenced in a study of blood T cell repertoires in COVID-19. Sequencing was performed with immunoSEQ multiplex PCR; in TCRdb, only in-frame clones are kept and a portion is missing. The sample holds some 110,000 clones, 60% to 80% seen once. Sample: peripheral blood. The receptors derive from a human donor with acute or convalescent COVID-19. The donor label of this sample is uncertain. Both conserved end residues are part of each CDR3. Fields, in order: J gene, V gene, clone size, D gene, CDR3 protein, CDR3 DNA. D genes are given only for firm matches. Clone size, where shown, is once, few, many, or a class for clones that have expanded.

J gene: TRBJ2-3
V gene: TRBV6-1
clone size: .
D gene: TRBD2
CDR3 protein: CASSEEGGGADTQYF
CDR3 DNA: TGTGCCAGCAGTGAAGAGGGTGGGGGGGCAGATACGCAGTATTTT

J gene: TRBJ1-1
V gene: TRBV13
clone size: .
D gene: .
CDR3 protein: CASSARGTEAFF
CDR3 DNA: TGTGCCAGCAGCGCTAGGGGAACTGAAGCTTTCTTT

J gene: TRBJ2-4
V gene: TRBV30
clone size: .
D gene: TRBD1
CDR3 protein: CAWRGTAGTIQYF
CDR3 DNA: TGTGCCTGGAGGGGGACAGCCGGCACAATTCAGTACTTC

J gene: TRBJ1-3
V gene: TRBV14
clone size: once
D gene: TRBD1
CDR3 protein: CASSQHPRGPSGNTIYF
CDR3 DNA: TGTGCCAGCAGCCAGCATCCAAGGGGGCCCTCTGGAAACACCATATATTTT

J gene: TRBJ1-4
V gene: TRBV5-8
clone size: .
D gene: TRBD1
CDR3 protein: CASSLRDRAAEKLFF
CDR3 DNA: TGTGCCAGCAGCTTGAGGGACAGGGCGGCTGAAAAACTGTTTTTT

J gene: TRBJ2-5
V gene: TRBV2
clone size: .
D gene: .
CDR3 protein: CASSVGGETQYF
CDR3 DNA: TGTGCCAGCAGTGTGGGCGGGGAGACCCAGTACTTC

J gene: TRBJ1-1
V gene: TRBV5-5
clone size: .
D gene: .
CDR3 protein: CASSVTGTTEAFF
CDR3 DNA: TGTGCCAGCAGCGTAACAGGGACCACTGAAGCTTTCTTT

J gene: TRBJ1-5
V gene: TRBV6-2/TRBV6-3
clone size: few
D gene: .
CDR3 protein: CASSYNSGDQPQHF
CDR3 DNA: TGTGCCAGCAGTTACAACAGCGGGGATCAGCCCCAGCATTTT

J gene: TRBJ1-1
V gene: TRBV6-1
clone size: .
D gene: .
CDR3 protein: CASSERQAFF
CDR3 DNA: TGTGCCAGCAGTGAGCGTCAAGCTTTCTTT

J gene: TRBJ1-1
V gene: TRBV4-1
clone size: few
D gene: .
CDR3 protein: CASSLSQGSATEAFF
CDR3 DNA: TGCGCCAGCAGCCTATCCCAGGGTTCAGCCACTGAAGCTTTCTTT

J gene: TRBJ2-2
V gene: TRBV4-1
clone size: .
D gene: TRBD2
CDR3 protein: CASSLISGGTGTGELFF
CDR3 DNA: TGCGCCAGCAGCCTCATTAGCGGGGGGACGGGCACCGGGGAGCTGTTTTTT

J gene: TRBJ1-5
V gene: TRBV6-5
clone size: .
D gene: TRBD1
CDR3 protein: CASSPGTGNKPQHF
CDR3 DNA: TGTGCCAGCAGTCCCGGGACAGGGAATAAGCCCCAGCATTTT

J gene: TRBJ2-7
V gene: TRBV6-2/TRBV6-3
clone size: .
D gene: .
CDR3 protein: CASSNQKVGLSYEQYF
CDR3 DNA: TGTGCCAGCAGTAATCAAAAAGTGGGACTTTCCTACGAGCAGTACTTC

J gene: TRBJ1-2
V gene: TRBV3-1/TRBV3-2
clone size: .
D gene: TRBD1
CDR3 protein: CASSRRQGTSYGYTF
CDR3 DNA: TGTGCCAGCAGCCGCCGACAGGGTACAAGCTATGGCTACACCTTC

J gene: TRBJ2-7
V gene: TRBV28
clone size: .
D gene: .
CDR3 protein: CASSFRQGGDEQYF
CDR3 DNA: TGTGCCAGCAGTTTTCGGCAGGGTGGCGACGAGCAGTACTTC

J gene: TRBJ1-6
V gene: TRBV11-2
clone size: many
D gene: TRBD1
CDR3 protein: CASSLDPPGGYSPLHF
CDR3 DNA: TGTGCCAGCAGCTTAGACCCCCCAGGGGGCTATTCACCCCTCCACTTT

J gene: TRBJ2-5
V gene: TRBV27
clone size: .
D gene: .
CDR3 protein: CASSLTAGIETQYF
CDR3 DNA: TGTGCCAGCAGTTTAACGGCGGGAATAGAGACCCAGTACTTC

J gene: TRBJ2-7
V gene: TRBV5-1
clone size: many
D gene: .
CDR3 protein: CASSPVSLSYEQYF
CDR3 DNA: TGCGCCAGCAGCCCTGTTTCTCTCTCCTACGAGCAGTACTTC

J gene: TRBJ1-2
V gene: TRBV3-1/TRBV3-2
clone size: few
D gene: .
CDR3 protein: CASSRRGQTYGYTF
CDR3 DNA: TGTGCCAGCAGCCGAAGGGGTCAGACCTATGGCTACACCTTC

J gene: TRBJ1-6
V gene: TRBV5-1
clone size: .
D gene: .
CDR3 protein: CASSLLTGTQRGALHF
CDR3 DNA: TGCGCCAGCAGCTTACTGACCGGGACCCAACGGGGGGCCCTCCACTTT

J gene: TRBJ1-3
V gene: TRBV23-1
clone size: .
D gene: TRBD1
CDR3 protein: CASSRIDRVTGNTIYF
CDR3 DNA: TGCGCCAGCAGTCGGATCGACAGGGTAACTGGAAACACCATATATTTT

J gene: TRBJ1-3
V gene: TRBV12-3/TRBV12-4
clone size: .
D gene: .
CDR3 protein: CASSLARDTIYF
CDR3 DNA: TGTGCCAGCAGTTTAGCGAGGGACACCATATATTTT

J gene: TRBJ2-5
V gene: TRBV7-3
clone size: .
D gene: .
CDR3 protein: CASSLRAGRQETQYF
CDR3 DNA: TGTGCCAGCAGCTTAAGGGCGGGGAGGCAAGAGACCCAGTACTTC

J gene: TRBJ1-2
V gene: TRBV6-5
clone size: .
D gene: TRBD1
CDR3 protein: CASSTRTGDGYTF
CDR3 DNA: TGTGCCAGCAGTACCCGGACAGGCGATGGCTACACCTTC

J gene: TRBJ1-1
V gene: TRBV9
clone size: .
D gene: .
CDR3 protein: CASSNPGTEAFF
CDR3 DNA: TGTGCCAGCAGCAACCCGGGGACTGAAGCTTTCTTT

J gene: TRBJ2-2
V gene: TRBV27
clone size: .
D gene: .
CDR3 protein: CASNQGITGELFF
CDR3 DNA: TGTGCCAGCAATCAGGGGATCACCGGGGAGCTGTTTTTT

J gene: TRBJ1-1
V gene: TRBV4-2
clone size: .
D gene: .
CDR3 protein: CASSQVIDRNTEAFF
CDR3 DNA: TGTGCCAGCAGCCAAGTAATCGACAGAAACACTGAAGCTTTCTTT

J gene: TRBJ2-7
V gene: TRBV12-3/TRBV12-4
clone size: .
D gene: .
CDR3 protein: CASSSGGEYEQYF
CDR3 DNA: TGTGCCAGCAGTTCTGGGGGCGAGTACGAGCAGTACTTC

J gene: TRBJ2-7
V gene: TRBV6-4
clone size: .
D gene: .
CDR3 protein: CASSDRPLPVPNYEQYF
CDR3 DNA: TGTGCCAGCAGTGACCGCCCCCTTCCGGTTCCGAACTACGAGCAGTACTTC

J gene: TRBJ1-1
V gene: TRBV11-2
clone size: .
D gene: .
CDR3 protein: CASSHRRGRDTEAFF
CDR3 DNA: TGTGCCAGCAGCCACCGGAGGGGCAGGGACACTGAAGCTTTCTTT

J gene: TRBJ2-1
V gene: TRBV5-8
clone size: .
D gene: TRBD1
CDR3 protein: CASSPGTGVWNEQFF
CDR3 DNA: TGTGCCAGCAGCCCCGGGACAGGGGTTTGGAATGAGCAGTTCTTC

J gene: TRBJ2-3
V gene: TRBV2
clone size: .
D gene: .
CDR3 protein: CASRTEGNTQYF
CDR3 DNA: TGTGCCAGCAGGACCGAGGGAAATACGCAGTATTTT

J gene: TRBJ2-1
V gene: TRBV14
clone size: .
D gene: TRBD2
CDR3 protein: CASSPAGGPIYEQFF
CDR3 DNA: TGTGCCAGCAGTCCCGCGGGGGGGCCAATCTATGAGCAGTTCTTC

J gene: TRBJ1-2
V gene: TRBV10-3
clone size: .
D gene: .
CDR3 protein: CAISDPTGFWFSGYTF
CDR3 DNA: TGTGCCATCAGTGACCCAACAGGGTTCTGGTTCTCTGGCTACACCTTC

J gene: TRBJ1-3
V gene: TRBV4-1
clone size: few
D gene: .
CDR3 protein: CASSPWPGGKGRNTIYF
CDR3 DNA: TGCGCCAGCAGCCCTTGGCCGGGAGGAAAGGGAAGAAACACCATATATTTT

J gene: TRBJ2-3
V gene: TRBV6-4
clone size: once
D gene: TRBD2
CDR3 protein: CASSASGGTDTQYF
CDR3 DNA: TGTGCCAGCAGTGCTAGCGGGGGCACAGATACGCAGTATTTT

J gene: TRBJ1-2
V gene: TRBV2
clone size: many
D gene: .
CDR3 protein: CASSDRISYGYTF
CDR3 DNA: TGTGCCAGCAGCGACAGGATAAGCTATGGCTACACCTTC

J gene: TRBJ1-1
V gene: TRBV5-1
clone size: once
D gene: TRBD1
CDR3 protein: CASSPRQGVGTEAFF
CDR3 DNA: TGCGCCAGCAGCCCCCGACAGGGGGTTGGCACTGAAGCTTTCTTT

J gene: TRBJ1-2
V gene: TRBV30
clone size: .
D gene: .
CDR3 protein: CAWSARPSSLYGYTF
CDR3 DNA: TGTGCCTGGAGTGCCAGGCCCTCCTCTTTATATGGCTACACCTTC

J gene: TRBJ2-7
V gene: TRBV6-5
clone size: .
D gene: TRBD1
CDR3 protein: CASRSGTDYEQYF
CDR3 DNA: TGTGCCAGCAGGTCCGGGACAGACTACGAGCAGTACTTC

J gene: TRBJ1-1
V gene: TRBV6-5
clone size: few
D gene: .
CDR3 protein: CASRKNRVEAFF
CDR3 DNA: TGTGCCAGCAGGAAGAACAGGGTTGAAGCTTTCTTT

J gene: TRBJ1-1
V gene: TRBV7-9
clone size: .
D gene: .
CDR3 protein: CASSLRGFTEAFF
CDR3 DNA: TGTGCCAGCAGCTTACGAGGGTTCACTGAAGCTTTCTTT

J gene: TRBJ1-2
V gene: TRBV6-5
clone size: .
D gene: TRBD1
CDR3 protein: CASSRTGIDGYTF
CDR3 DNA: TGTGCCAGCAGCAGGACAGGGATAGATGGCTACACCTTC

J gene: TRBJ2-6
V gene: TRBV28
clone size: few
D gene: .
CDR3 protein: CASSFVGGSGANVLTF
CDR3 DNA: TGTGCCAGCAGTTTTGTGGGGGGCTCTGGGGCCAACGTCCTGACTTTC

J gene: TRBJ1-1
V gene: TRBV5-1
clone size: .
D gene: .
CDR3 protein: CASSATDFMNTEAFF
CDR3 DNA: TGCGCCAGCAGCGCGACAGACTTTATGAACACTGAAGCTTTCTTT

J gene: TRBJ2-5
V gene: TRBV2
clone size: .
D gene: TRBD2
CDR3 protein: CASSEIAGAQETQYF
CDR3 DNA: TGTGCCAGCAGTGAAATAGCGGGGGCCCAAGAGACCCAGTACTTC

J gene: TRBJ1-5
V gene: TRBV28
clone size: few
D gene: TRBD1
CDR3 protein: CASREWTGRSNQPQHF
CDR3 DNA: TGTGCCAGCAGGGAATGGACAGGGCGCAGCAATCAGCCCCAGCATTTT

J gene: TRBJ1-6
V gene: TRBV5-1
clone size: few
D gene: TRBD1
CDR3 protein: CASSGGQGNSPLHF
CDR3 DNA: TGCGCCAGCAGCGGCGGACAGGGAAATTCACCCCTCCACTTT

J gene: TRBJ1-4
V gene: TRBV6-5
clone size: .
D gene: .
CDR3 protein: CASSFRGGMNEKLFF
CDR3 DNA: TGTGCCAGCAGTTTCCGGGGGGGCATGAATGAAAAACTGTTTTTT

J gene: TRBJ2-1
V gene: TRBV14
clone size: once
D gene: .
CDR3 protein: CASSQPGLYNEQFF
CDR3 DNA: TGTGCCAGCAGCCAACCAGGTCTATACAATGAGCAGTTCTTC

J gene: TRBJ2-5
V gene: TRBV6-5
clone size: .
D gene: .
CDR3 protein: CASGLQETQYF
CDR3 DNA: TGTGCCAGTGGACTACAGGAGACCCAGTACTTC

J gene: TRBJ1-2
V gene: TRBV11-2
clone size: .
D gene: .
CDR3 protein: CASSQSGSGGYTF
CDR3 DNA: TGTGCCAGCAGCCAGAGCGGGTCCGGTGGCTACACCTTC

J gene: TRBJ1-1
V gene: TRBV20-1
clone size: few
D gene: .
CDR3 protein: CSASGGVEAFF
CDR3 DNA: TGCAGTGCTAGTGGGGGGGTTGAAGCTTTCTTT

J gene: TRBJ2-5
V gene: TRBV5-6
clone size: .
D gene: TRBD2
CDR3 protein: CATRFRRGGLGETQYF
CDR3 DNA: TGTGCCACCCGTTTCCGGCGGGGGGGCCTCGGAGAGACCCAGTACTTC

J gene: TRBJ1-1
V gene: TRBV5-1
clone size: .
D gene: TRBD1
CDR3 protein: CASSSSTGGGGEAFF
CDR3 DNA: TGCGCCAGCAGCTCCTCTACAGGGGGCGGGGGCGAAGCTTTCTTT

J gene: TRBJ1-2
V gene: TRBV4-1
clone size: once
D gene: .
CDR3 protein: CASSQDAGLNYGYTF
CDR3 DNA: TGCGCCAGCAGCCAAGATGCAGGGCTAAACTATGGCTACACCTTC

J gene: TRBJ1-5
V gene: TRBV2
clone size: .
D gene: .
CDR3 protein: CASKARFDSNQPQHF
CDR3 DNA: TGTGCCAGCAAGGCGAGGTTCGATAGCAATCAGCCCCAGCATTTT

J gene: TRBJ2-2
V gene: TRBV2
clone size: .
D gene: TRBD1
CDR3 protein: CASGGQGSTGELFF
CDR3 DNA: TGTGCCAGCGGAGGACAGGGGAGCACCGGGGAGCTGTTTTTT

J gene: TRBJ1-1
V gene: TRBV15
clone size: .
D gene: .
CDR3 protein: CATSRDRARGRGDTEAFF
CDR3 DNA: TGTGCCACCAGCAGAGATCGCGCCAGGGGAAGAGGGGACACTGAAGCTTTCTTT

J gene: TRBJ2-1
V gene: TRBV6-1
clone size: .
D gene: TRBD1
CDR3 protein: CASSETAGTGRNEQFF
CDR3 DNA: TGTGCCAGCAGTGAGACTGCCGGGACAGGGCGCAATGAGCAGTTCTTC